This TCR beta chain was recovered during a study of cytomegalovirus exposure and HLA in healthy donors. Whole-study context: The approximately 660 first-cohort repertoires shared a platform with the approximately 110 validation repertoires, as reported in a later analysis.

Assay: immunoSEQ multiplex PCR; the TCRdb copy retains only in-frame clones and omits some. Among 100,000 to 120,000 clones listed, roughly nine tenths were seen once. Comment on this clone: Its antigen is undetermined.

Study-level points and caveats: Altogether, about 160 TCR beta chains were recorded as cytomegalovirus-associated.

CDR1 SGHAT and CDR2 FQNNGV come from the germline V gene. The CDR3 is 13 residues long. V was shortened by 2 bases and J by 2 bases, with 7 bases between the two germline ends. Sample: PBMCs. V usage is TRBV11-2 and J usage is TRBJ2-7, with D tentatively TRBD1 (6 bases). The sequence came from a woman aged 18 to 35 in good health and CMV-seronegative. The CDR3 reads CASSLRTAYEQYF. Written as DNA, the CDR3 is TGTGCCAGCAGCTTAAGGACAGCCTACGAGCAGTACTTC.